This T cell receptor (beta chain) was sequenced during a study of blood T cell repertoires in COVID-19. The table came from immunoSEQ multiplex PCR; TCRdb's copy has only in-frame clones and leaves some out. Of 200,000 to 300,000 clones in the sample, approximately 88% were seen once. The CDR3 has 15 amino acids. Germline V gene sequence: CDR1 SGHVS, CDR2 FQNEAQ. Trimming removed 2 bases from V and 5 bases from J; junction bases left unmatched: 4. The rearrangement links TRBV7-8 to TRBJ2-1; 9 bases match TRBD2. Sequencing was carried out using PBMCs or T cells enriched from blood (not recorded which). The TCR sequence derives from a woman in her thirties or forties with acute COVID-19. The CDR3 bases are TGTGCCAGCAGCTTATCTAGCGGGATAGACAATGAGCAGTTCTTC. It yields the protein CASSLSSGIDNEQFF.